This passage covers 32 T cell receptor beta chains from one sample sequenced in a study of vaccination and CD4 T cells after COVID-19. These TCRs' antigens remain unknown. Sequence data for DNA of cultured CD4+ T cells were generated by the Oncomine TCR Beta short-read assay. MiXCR, applied by TCRdb to the PCR reads, yields one record per CDR3 protein. The sample includes about 13,000 distinct CDR3 sequences, about 45% of them seen just once. Documented treatment: approximately nine-day PBMC culture with coronavirus spike peptide pools or control peptides (ViraFEST assay). Sequences were obtained from CD4+ T cells from blood, cultured in vitro. The receptors were sampled from a human donor who had recovered from COVID-19.

This chain links TRBV6-2 or TRBV6-3 with TRBJ1-5, with D tentatively TRBD1 (5 bases). The V end was cut by 7 bases, the J end by 3 bases, with 10 bases between. The V gene's germline CDR1 is MNHEY and CDR2 SVGEGT. This CDR3 contains 13 residues. CDR3 bases: TGTGCCAGCAAAGGGACGAACAATCAGCCCCAGCATTTT. Translation gives CASKGTNNQPQHF.

This clonotype was recorded a few times. The chain employs TRBV6-1 and TRBJ2-7; tentatively, D is TRBD1 (6 bases). With 6 bases removed from V and 4 bases from J, the gap between germline ends came to 22 bases. The CDR3 loop spans 16 amino acids. Germline CDR1 and CDR2: MNHNS and SASEGT. The CDR3 spells CASSTRVDSLGYEQYF. In DNA, the CDR3 is TGTGCCAGCAGCACCCGCGTGGACAGTCTTGGGTACGAGCAGTACTTC.

The chain links TRBV20-1 to TRBJ1-1; the match to TRBD1 covers 7 bases. The CDR3 runs to 16 residues. Germline CDR1 DFQATT, CDR2 SNEGSKA (reference sequence). V lost 5 bases and J lost 2; bases outside the gene matches: 14. The CDR3 sequence is CSAPYPGQPINTEAFF. CDR3 nucleotide sequence: TGCAGTGCTCCCTATCCGGGACAGCCTATTAACACTGAAGCTTTCTTT.

This sequence joins TRBV5-1 and TRBJ2-5; either TRBD1 or TRBD2 may fit D (5 bases each). Germline V CDR1 and CDR2: SGHRS, YFSETQ. This CDR3 spans 14 amino acids. Trimming cost V 6 bases and J 4 bases, with 16 bases left between them. CDR3 DNA sequence: TGCGCCAGCATTACGGGTCCTGGGGGAGAGACCCAGTACTTC. Protein: CASITGPGGETQYF.

The chain links TRBV20-1 to TRBJ1-4, with D hard to call. The V gene lost 1 base and the J gene lost 7 bases, with 19 bases spanning the gap. CDR1 and CDR2 (germline): DFQATT, SNEGSKA (reference sequence). This CDR3 contains 16 residues. For the CDR3, the DNA is TGCAGTGCTAGAGCACCCGGAAGGCGGGTGGGTGAAAAACTGTTTTTT. It yields the protein CSARAPGRRVGEKLFF.

This chain connects TRBV5-1 to TRBJ2-3; 7 nucleotides match TRBD2. This CDR3 is 16 amino acids long. With 6 bases clipped from V and 2 bases from J, the junction kept 12 bases outside the gene matches. The germline V gene encodes CDR1 SGHRS and CDR2 YFSETQ. CDR3 nucleotide sequence: TGCGCCAGCAAATCGGGACGACTAGCCGACACAGATACGCAGTATTTT. This sequence encodes CASKSGRLADTDTQYF.

The chain has TRBV5-1 and TRBJ2-1, with TRBD2 identical over 7 bases. V was clipped by 4 bases and J by 4 bases; unmatched bases: 8. The V gene's germline CDR1 is SGHRS and CDR2 YFSETQ. This CDR3 spans 15 amino acids. CDR3 amino acids: CASSVGVGGYNEQFF. CDR3 DNA sequence: TGCGCCAGCAGCGTAGGGGTGGGGGGGTACAATGAGCAGTTCTTC.

This sequence joins TRBV10-3 and TRBJ1-2; D perhaps matches TRBD1 (5 bases). CDR3 size: 12 residues. Trimming pared 10 bases from V and 2 bases from J, leaving 11 bases between. Looked up from germline, CDR1 is ENHRY and CDR2 is SYGVKD. In DNA form, the CDR3 reads TGTGCCACGGGGGGGGAGAACTATGGCTACACCTTC. It specifies CATGGENYGYTF.

The genes are TRBV4-1 and TRBJ1-3, with D perhaps TRBD1 (5 bases). Trimming pared 1 base from V and 4 bases from J, leaving 23 bases between. Germline loops: CDR1 MGHRA, CDR2 YSYEKL. This CDR3 is built from 19 residues. The CDR3 is CASSQGRGEAVRIGNTIYF. The CDR3 DNA sequence: TGCGCCAGCAGCCAAGGAAGGGGAGAGGCCGTTCGTATAGGAAACACCATATATTTT.

The V call is TRBV25-1, the J call TRBJ2-5, with D tentatively TRBD1 (6 bases). In germline, CDR1 is MGHDK, CDR2 SYGVNS. With 6 bases removed from V and 4 bases from J, the gap between germline ends came to 18 bases. This CDR3 has 15 residues. The CDR3: CASSHQGWQGETQYF. In DNA form, the CDR3 reads TGTGCCAGCAGCCACCAGGGGTGGCAGGGAGAGACCCAGTACTTC.

Only a few counts were recorded for this clonotype. V usage is TRBV7-3 and J usage is TRBJ2-3; 10 nucleotides match TRBD2. Trimming at V came to 5 bases and at J to 5 bases, leaving 7 bases not matched to a gene. CDR3 length: 15 residues. The germline gives CDR1 SGHTA, CDR2 FQGTGA. The CDR3 protein is CASSPSGRRIDTQYF. The CDR3 nucleotides read TGTGCCAGCAGCCCTAGCGGGAGACGGATAGATACGCAGTATTTT. The entire variable domain, with the rest obtained from reference TRBV7-3 and TRBJ2-3, is as follows: GAGVSQTPSNKVTEKGKYVELRCDPISGHTALYWYRQSLGQGPEFLIYFQGTGAADDSGLPNDRFFAVRPEGSVSTLKIQRTERGDSAVYLCASSPSGRRIDTQYFGPGTRLTVL.

The chain employs TRBV20-1 and TRBJ1-5, with unresolved D. The CDR3 extends over 14 amino acids. Trimming pared 2 bases from V and 3 bases from J, leaving 11 bases between. Germline lookup yields CDR1 DFQATT and CDR2 SNEGSKA (reference sequence). The CDR3 protein is CSARSGGDNQPQHF. Here the CDR3 DNA reads TGCAGTGCTAGAAGCGGTGGGGACAATCAGCCCCAGCATTTT.

The chain uses TRBV19 and TRBJ1-6; TRBD1 is a possible D gene (6 bases). Trimming removed 5 bases from V and 8 bases from J, with 22 bases in between. The length of the CDR3 is 17 residues. The germline V gene has CDR1 LNHDA and CDR2 SQIVND (reference sequence). CDR3 DNA sequence: TGTGCCAGTAGTCCCCATCCCCCGGGGGCTTTAGATTCACCCCTCCACTTT. As protein: CASSPHPPGALDSPLHF.

This clonotype has only a few counts. This chain uses TRBV2 with TRBJ2-1; perhaps TRBD2 as D (6 bases). CDR1 is SNHLY, CDR2 FYNNEI, per germline. The V gene lost 3 bases and the J gene lost 5 bases, with 11 bases spanning the gap. The CDR3 spans 14 residues. The CDR3 DNA reads TGTGCCAGCAGTGAGGCTAGCGCCCACAATGAGCAGTTCTTC. Translated, it gives CASSEASAHNEQFF.

V gene TRBV7-8 combines with J gene TRBJ2-3; 7 bases map to TRBD2. CDR1 and CDR2 from the germline V gene are SGHVS and FQNEAQ. V shed 8 bases, J shed 3 bases, and the junction held 8 bases outside the gene matches. The CDR3 runs to 14 residues. CDR3 in DNA: TGTGCCAGCTCTCCGGGGGGTGGTACAGATACGCAGTATTTT. Encoded protein: CASSPGGGTDTQYF.

This sequence joins TRBV7-2 and TRBJ2-7; D might be TRBD2 (5 bases). The CDR3 sequence is 14 residues long. Germline CDR1 SGHTA, CDR2 FQGNSA. Between the trimmed V and J ends, which lost 3 bases and 6 bases, there was a span of 15 bases. CDR3 residues: CASSFVGIGSEQYF. The CDR3 DNA sequence: TGTGCCAGCAGCTTTGTCGGGATCGGGTCCGAGCAGTACTTC. The full variable domain, rest sourced from reference TRBV7-2 and TRBJ2-7, is GAGVSQSPSNKVTEKGKDVELRCDPISGHTALYWYRQSLGQGLEFLIYFQGNSAPDKSGLPSDRFSAERTGGSVSTLTIQRTQQEDSAVYLCASSFVGIGSEQYFGPGTRLTVT.

This clonotype appeared once. This rearrangement joins TRBV6-2 or TRBV6-3 to TRBJ1-1; perhaps TRBD1 as D (5 bases). The CDR3 is 14 residues long. Germline V gene data show CDR1 as MNHEY and CDR2 as SVGEGT. Deletions cut 2 bases from V and 2 bases from J, with 9 bases between. The CDR3 protein is CASSYETANTEAFF. The CDR3 region has the DNA TGTGCCAGCAGTTACGAGACAGCTAACACTGAAGCTTTCTTT.

J is TRBJ2-2 and V is TRBV19, with TRBD2 matching over 8 bases. The germline V gene has CDR1 LNHDA and CDR2 SQIVND (reference sequence). The CDR3 spans 15 residues. The V gene end was trimmed by 10 bases and the J gene end by 2 bases; junction bases not matched to a gene: 9. The CDR3 loop reads CATLRGGFNTGELFF. Here the CDR3 DNA reads TGTGCCACCCTCCGGGGGGGGTTTAACACCGGGGAGCTGTTTTTT.

The CDR3 nucleotides are TGTGCCAGCAGTAAAACCGGGACAGCGGGCGAGCAGTACTTC. It encodes CASSKTGTAGEQYF. The chain has TRBV27 and TRBJ2-7, with D tentatively TRBD1 (7 bases). CDR3 length: 14 residues. With 5 bases removed from V and 6 bases from J, the gap between germline ends came to 17 bases. CDR1 and CDR2 (germline): MNHEY, SMNVEV (reference sequence).

V gene TRBV28 combines with J gene TRBJ2-1; D may be TRBD2 (5 bases). Trimming pared 3 bases from V and 9 bases from J, leaving 18 bases between. Germline V CDR1 and CDR2: MDHEN, SYDVKM. This CDR3 comprises 15 residues. CDR3 loop: CASSFGVFTGGEQFF. In DNA, the CDR3 is TGTGCCAGCAGTTTCGGGGTTTTCACGGGCGGTGAGCAGTTCTTC. The full variable domain, rest sourced from reference TRBV28 and TRBJ2-1, is DVKVTQSSRYLVKRTGEKVFLECVQDMDHENMFWYRQDPGLGLRLIYFSYDVKMKEKGDIPEGYSVSREKKERFSLILESASTNQTSMYLCASSFGVFTGGEQFFGPGTRLTVL.

J is TRBJ1-6 and V is TRBV6-1, with D hard to call. The germline V and J ends were trimmed by 6 bases and 0 bases, with 21 bases remaining between them. CDR1 MNHNS and CDR2 SASEGT come from the germline V gene. The CDR3 runs to 19 residues. The CDR3 sequence: CASSLQLPGRDSYNSPLHF. CDR3 bases: TGTGCCAGCAGCCTCCAGCTACCCGGACGGGACTCCTATAATTCACCCCTCCACTTT.

The table lists this clonotype with a count of one. The J gene is TRBJ2-2, the V gene TRBV19; D may be TRBD1 or TRBD2 (5 bases each). Trimming took off 3 bases at V and 3 bases at J, with 8 bases between the two ends. Germline loops: CDR1 LNHDA, CDR2 SQIVND (reference sequence). The CDR3 totals 14 residues. The CDR3 sequence is CASSMGRDTGELFF. The CDR3 DNA sequence: TGTGCCAGTAGTATGGGGCGGGACACCGGGGAGCTGTTTTTT.

This clonotype was counted between two and nine times. The V call is TRBV5-1, the J call TRBJ1-6, with D unresolved. This CDR3 region has 15 residues. Trimming took 4 bases from V and 5 from J, leaving 13 bases between them. Germline CDR1 reads SGHRS; CDR2 reads YFSETQ. DNA of the CDR3: TGCGCCAGCAGCCAACCTGAACTTAATAATTCACCCCTCCACTTT. It specifies CASSQPELNNSPLHF. The full variable domain, its missing parts supplied by reference TRBV5-1 and TRBJ1-6, is KAGVTQTPRYLIKTRGQQVTLSCSPISGHRSVSWYQQTPGQGLQFLFEYFSETQRNKGNFPGRFSGRQFSNSRSEMNVSTLELGDSALYLCASSQPELNNSPLHFGNGTRLTVT.

This clonotype was seen only a few times. The chain uses TRBV10-1 and TRBJ2-1; D tentatively fits TRBD1 or TRBD2 (5 bases each). Germline-derived CDR1 and CDR2 are WNHNN and SYGVQD (reference sequence). The CDR3 is 13 residues long. The V end lost 6 bases, the J end lost 9 bases, and 15 bases lay between the germline ends. CDR3 region: CASRGQPGSEQFF. The CDR3 DNA follows: TGCGCCAGCAGGGGGCAGCCGGGGAGTGAGCAGTTCTTC.

V gene TRBV5-1 combines with J gene TRBJ2-7; TRBD2 agrees at 8 bases. Germline trimming cut 2 bases from V and 3 bases from J; bases unmatched to any gene: 7. This CDR3 has 15 amino acids. CDR1 is SGHRS and CDR2 is YFSETQ in the germline V gene. The CDR3 region is CASSFGGAPIYEQYF. The CDR3 nucleotides are TGCGCCAGCAGCTTCGGGGGGGCCCCCATCTACGAGCAGTACTTC.

The chain combines TRBV29-1 with TRBJ2-3; 9 nucleotides align to TRBD2. Germline loops: CDR1 SQVTM, CDR2 ANQGSEA. With 4 bases clipped from V and 5 bases from J, the junction kept 1 base outside the gene matches. The CDR3 runs to 12 residues. CDR3 nucleotide sequence: TGCAGCGTTGGGACTAGCGAAGATACGCAGTATTTT. This gives the protein CSVGTSEDTQYF.

This clonotype showed up just once. This chain joins TRBV7-9 and TRBJ2-3; the D is unclear. CDR1 is SEHNR and CDR2 is FQNEAQ in the germline V gene (reference sequence). V gave up 8 bases and J gave up 0 bases, with 3 bases separating them. The CDR3 length is 11 residues. The CDR3 DNA is TGTGCCAGCTACAGCACAGATACGCAGTATTTT. This codes for CASYSTDTQYF.

The rearrangement joins TRBV20-1 to TRBJ1-4; D unresolved. Germline CDR1 is DFQATT and CDR2 is SNEGSKA (reference sequence). V was shortened by 0 bases and J by 2 bases, with 13 bases between the two germline ends. There are 16 residues in the CDR3. The CDR3 DNA follows: TGCAGTGCTAGAGACCCATTCCAAGGGACTAATGAAAAACTGTTTTTT. Translation gives CSARDPFQGTNEKLFF.

The rearrangement joins TRBV30 to TRBJ1-1; D remains ambiguous. V gave up 4 bases and J gave up 5 bases, with 11 bases separating them. The CDR3 runs 12 residues. Germline CDR1 reads GTSNPN; CDR2 reads SVGIG (reference sequence). The CDR3 DNA is TGTGCCTGGAAAGGGTATTGGACTGAAGCTTTCTTT. It translates to CAWKGYWTEAFF.

This rearrangement joins TRBV10-3 to TRBJ2-5; TRBD1 aligns across 9 bases. V lost 9 bases, J lost 4 bases, and 3 bases stayed unmatched. CDR3 length: 12 amino acids. CDR1 and CDR2 from the germline V gene are ENHRY and SYGVKD. In DNA, the CDR3 is TGTGCCATACAGGGGGCAGGAGAGACCCAGTACTTC. As protein: CAIQGAGETQYF.

The chain carries TRBV24-1 and TRBJ2-3; 12 positions match TRBD1. Germline V gene data show CDR1 as KGHDR and CDR2 as SFDVKD. The CDR3 consists of 16 residues. J gave up 4 bases and V 0 bases, and 1 base lay outside the gene matches. DNA of the CDR3: TGTGCCACCAGTGATTTGGGGACAGGGGGCGCAGATACGCAGTATTTT. Protein sequence: CATSDLGTGGADTQYF.

The DNA for the CDR3 is TGTGCCAGCAGCTTAGGGCGGATAAACACTGAAGCTTTCTTT. This encodes CASSLGRINTEAFF. The chain has TRBV7-9 and TRBJ1-1; D unresolved. CDR1 and CDR2 from the germline V gene are SEHNR and FQNEAQ (reference sequence). Trimming cost V 1 base and J 2 bases, with 8 bases left between them. The CDR3 runs to 14 residues.